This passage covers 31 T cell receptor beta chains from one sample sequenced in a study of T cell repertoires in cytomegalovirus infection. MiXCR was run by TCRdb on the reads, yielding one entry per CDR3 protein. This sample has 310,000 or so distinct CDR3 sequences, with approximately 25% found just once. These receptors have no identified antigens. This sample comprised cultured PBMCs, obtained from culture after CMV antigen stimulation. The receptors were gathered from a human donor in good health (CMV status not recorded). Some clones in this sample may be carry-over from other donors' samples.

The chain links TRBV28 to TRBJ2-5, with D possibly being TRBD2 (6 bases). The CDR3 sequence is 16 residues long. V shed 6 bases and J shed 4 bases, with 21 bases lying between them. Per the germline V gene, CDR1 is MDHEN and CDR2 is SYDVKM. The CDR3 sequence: CASSPLGSGVGETQYF. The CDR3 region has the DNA TGTGCCAGCAGCCCCCTAGGATCGGGAGTGGGAGAGACCCAGTACTTC.

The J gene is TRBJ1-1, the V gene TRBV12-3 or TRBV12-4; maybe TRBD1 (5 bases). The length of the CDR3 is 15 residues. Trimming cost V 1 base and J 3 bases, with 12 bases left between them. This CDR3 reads CASSLGGGVYTEAFF. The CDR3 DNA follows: TGTGCCAGCAGTTTAGGCGGGGGGGTCTACACTGAAGCTTTCTTT.

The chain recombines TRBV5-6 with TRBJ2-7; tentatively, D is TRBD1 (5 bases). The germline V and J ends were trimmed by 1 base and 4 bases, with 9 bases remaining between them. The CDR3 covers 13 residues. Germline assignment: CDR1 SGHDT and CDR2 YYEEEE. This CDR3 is CASSLPDRYEQYF. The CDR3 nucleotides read TGTGCCAGCAGCTTGCCCGACAGATACGAGCAGTACTTC. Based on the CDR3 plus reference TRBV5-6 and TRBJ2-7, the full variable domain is DAGVTQSPTHLIKTRGQQVTLRCSPKSGHDTVSWYQQALGQGPQFIFQYYEEEERQRGNFPDRFSGHQFPNYSSELNVNALLLGDSALYLCASSLPDRYEQYFGPGTRLTVT.

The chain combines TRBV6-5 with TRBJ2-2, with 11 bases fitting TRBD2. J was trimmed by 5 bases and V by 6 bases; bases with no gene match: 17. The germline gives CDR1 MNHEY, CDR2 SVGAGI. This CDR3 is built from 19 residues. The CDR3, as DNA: TGTGCCAGCAGCCGCGCAAAAGAAATAGCGGGAGGGAGTACCGGGGAGCTGTTTTTT. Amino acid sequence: CASSRAKEIAGGSTGELFF.

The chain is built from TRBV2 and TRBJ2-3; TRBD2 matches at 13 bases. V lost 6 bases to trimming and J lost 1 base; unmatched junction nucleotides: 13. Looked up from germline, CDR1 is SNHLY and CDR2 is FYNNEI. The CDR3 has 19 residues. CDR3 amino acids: CASSPGLAGVSYGTDTQYF. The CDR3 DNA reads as TGTGCCAGCAGCCCTGGACTAGCGGGAGTATCCTACGGCACAGATACGCAGTATTTT.

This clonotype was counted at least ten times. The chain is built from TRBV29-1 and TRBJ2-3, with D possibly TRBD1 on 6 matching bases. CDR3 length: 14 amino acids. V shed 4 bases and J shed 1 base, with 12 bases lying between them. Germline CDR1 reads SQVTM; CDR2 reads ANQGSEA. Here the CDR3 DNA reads TGCAGCGTTGGACACAGGGTGGGCACAGATACGCAGTATTTT. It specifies CSVGHRVGTDTQYF.

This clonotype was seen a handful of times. The CDR3 region has the DNA TGTGCCAGCCGACCGGGACAGGGATACTATGGCTACACCTTC. Translated: CASRPGQGYYGYTF. The rearrangement links TRBV28 to TRBJ1-2; 9 bases are a match to TRBD1. The CDR3 has 14 residues. Germline lookup yields CDR1 MDHEN and CDR2 SYDVKM. The J segment lost 3 bases and the V segment lost 8 bases, leaving 7 bases of the junction unmatched.

The CDR3 nucleotides read TGTGCCAGCAGCGTCAGGAGAACGGAGGGAGAGACCCAGTACTTC. This sequence encodes CASSVRRTEGETQYF. The genes are TRBV7-9 and TRBJ2-5, with TRBD2 as a possible D gene (6 bases). V was clipped by 5 bases and J by 4 bases, with 17 bases between them. Germline CDR1 is SEHNR and CDR2 is FQNEAQ (reference sequence). The CDR3 length is 15 residues.

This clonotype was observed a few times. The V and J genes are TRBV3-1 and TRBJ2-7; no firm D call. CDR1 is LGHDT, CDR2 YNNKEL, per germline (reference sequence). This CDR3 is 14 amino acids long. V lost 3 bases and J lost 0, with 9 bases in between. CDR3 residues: CASSHAESSYEQYF. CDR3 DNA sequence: TGTGCCAGCAGCCACGCTGAGAGCTCCTACGAGCAGTACTTC.

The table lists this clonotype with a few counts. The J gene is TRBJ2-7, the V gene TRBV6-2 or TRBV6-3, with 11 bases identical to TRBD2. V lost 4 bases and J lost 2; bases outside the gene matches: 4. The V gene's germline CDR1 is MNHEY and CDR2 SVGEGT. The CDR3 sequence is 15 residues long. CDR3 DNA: TGTGCCAGCAGTTGGACTAGCGGGTCAACCTACGAGCAGTACGTC. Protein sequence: CASSWTSGSTYEQYV.

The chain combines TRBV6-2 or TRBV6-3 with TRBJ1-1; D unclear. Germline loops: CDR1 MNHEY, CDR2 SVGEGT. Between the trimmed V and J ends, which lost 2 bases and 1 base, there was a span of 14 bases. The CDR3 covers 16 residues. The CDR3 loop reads CASSYPTSRRNTEAFF. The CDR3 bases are TGTGCCAGCAGTTACCCGACTTCGCGGAGGAACACTGAAGCTTTCTTT.

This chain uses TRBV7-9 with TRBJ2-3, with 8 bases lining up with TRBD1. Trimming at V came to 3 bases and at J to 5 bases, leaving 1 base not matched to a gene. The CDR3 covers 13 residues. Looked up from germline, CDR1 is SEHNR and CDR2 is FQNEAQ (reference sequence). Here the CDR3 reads CASSLDRVDTQYF. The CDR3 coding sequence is TGTGCCAGCAGCTTGGACAGGGTAGATACGCAGTATTTT.

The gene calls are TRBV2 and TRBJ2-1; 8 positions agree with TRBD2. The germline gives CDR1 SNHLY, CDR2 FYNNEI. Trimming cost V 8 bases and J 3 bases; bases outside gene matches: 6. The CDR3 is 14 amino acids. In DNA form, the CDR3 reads TGTGCCAGCCGGGGGGGGGAGCGCTACAATGAGCAGTTCTTC. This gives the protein CASRGGERYNEQFF.

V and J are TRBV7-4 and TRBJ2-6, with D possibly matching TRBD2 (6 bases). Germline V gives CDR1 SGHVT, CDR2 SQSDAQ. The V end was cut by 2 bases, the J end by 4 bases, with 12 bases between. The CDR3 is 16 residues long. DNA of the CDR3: TGTGCCAGCAGCTTATCGGAGGGGAGAGGGGCCAACGTCCTGACTTTC. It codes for CASSLSEGRGANVLTF.

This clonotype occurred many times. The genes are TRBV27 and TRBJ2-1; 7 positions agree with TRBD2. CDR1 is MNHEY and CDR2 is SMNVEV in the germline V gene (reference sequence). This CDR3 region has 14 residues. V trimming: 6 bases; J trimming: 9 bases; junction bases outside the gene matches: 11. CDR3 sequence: CASRERGPWGEQFF. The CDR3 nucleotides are TGTGCCAGCAGAGAGCGGGGACCCTGGGGTGAGCAGTTCTTC.

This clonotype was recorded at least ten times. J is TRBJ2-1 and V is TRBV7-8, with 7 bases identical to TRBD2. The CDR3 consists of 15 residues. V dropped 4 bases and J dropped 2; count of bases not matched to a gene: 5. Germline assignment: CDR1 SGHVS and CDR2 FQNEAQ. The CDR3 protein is CASSSREGPYNEQFF. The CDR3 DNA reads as TGTGCCAGCAGCTCGAGGGAGGGCCCCTACAATGAGCAGTTCTTC.

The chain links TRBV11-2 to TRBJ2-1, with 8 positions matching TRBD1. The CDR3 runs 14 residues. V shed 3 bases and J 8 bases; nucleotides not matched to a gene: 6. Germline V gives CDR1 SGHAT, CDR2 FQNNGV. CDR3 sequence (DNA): TGTGCCAGCAGCTTGACAGGGGCGCGACATGAGCAGTTCTTC. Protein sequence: CASSLTGARHEQFF. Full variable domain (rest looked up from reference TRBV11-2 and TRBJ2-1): EAGVAQSPRYKIIEKRQSVAFWCNPISGHATLYWYQQILGQGPKLLIQFQNNGVVDDSQLPKDRFSAERLKGVDSTLKIQPAKLEDSAVYLCASSLTGARHEQFFGPGTRLTVL.

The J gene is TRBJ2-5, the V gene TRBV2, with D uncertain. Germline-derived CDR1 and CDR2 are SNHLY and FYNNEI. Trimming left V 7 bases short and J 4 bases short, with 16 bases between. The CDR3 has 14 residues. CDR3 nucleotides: TGTGCCAGCATGGGTAGTAGTTGGGGAGAGACCCAGTACTTC. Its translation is CASMGSSWGETQYF. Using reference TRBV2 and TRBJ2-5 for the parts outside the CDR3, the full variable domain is EPEVTQTPSHQVTQMGQEVILRCVPISNHLYFYWYRQILGQKVEFLVSFYNNEISEKSEIFDDQFSVERPDGSNFTLKIRSTKLEDSAMYFCASMGSSWGETQYFGPGTRLLVL.

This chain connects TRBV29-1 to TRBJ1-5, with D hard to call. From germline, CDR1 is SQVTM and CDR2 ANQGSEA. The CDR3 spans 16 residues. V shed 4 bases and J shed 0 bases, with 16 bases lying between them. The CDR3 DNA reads TGCAGCGTTGTATTGCTGGGCAGCTCTAGCAATCAGCCCCAGCATTTT. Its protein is CSVVLLGSSSNQPQHF.

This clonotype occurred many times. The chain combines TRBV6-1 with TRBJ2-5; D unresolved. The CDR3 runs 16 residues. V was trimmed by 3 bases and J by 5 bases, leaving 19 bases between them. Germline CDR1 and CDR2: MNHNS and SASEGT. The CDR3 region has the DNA TGTGCCAGCAGTGACCCCAACTCTGTTTCTCGGGAGACCCAGTACTTC. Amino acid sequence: CASSDPNSVSRETQYF.

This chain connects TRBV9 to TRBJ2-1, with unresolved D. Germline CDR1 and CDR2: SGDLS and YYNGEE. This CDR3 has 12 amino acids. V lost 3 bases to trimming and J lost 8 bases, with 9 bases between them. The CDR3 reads CASSGLLDEQFF. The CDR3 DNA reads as TGTGCCAGCAGCGGGTTATTGGATGAGCAGTTCTTC. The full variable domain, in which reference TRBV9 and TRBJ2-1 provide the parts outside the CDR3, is DSGVTQTPKHLITATGQRVTLRCSPRSGDLSVYWYQQSLDQGLQFLIQYYNGEERAKGNILERFSAQQFPDLHSELNLSSLELGDSALYFCASSGLLDEQFFGPGTRLTVL.

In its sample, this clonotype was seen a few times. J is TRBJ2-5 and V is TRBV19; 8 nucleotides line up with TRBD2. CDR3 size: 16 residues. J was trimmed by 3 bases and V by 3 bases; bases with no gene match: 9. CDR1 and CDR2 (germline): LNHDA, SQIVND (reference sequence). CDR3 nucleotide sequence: TGTGCCAGTAGTATCCTCCATCGTAGCGGGAAAGAGACCCAGTACTTC. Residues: CASSILHRSGKETQYF.

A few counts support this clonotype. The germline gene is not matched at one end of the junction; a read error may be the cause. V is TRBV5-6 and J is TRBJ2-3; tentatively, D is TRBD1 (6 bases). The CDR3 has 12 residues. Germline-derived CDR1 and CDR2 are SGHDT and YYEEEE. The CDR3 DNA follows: TGTGCCAGCAGCTTGGCTACAGGGAACCCCCGTTTT. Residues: CASSLATGNPRF.

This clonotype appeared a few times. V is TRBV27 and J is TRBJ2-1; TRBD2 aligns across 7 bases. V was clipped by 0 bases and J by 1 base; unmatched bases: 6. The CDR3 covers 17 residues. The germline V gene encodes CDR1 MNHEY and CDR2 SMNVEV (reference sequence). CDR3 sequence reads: CASSLSASGLSYNEQFF. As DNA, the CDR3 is TGTGCCAGCAGTTTATCTGCTAGCGGTCTATCCTACAATGAGCAGTTCTTC.

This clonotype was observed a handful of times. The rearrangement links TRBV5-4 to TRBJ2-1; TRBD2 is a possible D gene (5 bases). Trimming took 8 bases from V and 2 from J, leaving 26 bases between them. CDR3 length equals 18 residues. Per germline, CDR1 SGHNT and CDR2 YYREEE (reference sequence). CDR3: CASGSGVGRMNPYNEQFF. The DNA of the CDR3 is TGTGCCAGTGGCTCCGGGGTAGGCAGAATGAACCCCTACAATGAGCAGTTCTTC. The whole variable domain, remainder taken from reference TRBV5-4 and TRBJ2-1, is ETGVTQSPTHLIKTRGQQVTLRCSSQSGHNTVSWYQQALGQGPQFIFQYYREEENGRGNFPPRFSGLQFPNYSSELNVNALELDDSALYLCASGSGVGRMNPYNEQFFGPGTRLTVL.

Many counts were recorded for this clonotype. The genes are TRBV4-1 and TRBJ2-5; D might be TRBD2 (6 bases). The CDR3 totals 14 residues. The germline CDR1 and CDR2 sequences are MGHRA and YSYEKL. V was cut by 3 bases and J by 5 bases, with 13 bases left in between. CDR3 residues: CASSHGGAQETQYF. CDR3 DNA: TGCGCCAGCAGCCATGGAGGGGCTCAGGAGACCCAGTACTTC.

The CDR3 region is CASSSGQVQSPLHF. The CDR3 bases are TGTGCCAGCAGTTCCGGACAGGTCCAGTCACCCCTCCACTTT. The chain uses TRBV27 and TRBJ1-6; 7 bases are a match to TRBD1. V shed 4 bases, J shed 10 bases, and the junction held 7 bases outside the gene matches. This CDR3 has 14 amino acids. Germline loops: CDR1 MNHEY, CDR2 SMNVEV (reference sequence).

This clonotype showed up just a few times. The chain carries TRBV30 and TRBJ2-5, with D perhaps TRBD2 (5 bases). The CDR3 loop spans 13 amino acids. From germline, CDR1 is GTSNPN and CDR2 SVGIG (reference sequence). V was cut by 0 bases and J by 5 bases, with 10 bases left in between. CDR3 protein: CAWSVLGVETQYF. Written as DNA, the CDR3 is TGTGCCTGGAGTGTACTCGGGGTGGAGACCCAGTACTTC.

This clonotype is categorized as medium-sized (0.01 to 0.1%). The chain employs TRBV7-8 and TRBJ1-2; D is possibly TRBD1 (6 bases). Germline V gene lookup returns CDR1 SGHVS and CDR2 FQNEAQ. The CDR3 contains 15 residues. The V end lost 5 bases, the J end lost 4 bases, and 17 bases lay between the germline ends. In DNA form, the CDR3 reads TGTGCCAGCAGCCAGAATACAGGGATCTCCTATGGCTACACCTTC. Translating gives CASSQNTGISYGYTF.

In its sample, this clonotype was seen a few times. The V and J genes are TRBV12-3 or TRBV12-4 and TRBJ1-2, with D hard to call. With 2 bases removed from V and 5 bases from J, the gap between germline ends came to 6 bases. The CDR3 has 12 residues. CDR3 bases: TGTGCCAGCAGTTTACGGGGTTATGGCTACACCTTC. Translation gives CASSLRGYGYTF.

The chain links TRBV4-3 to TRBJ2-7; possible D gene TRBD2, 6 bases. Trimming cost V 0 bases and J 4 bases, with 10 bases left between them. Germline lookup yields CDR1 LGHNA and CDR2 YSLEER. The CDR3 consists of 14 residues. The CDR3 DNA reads TGCGCCAGCAGCCAAGAACTCGGGGGTTACGAGCAGTACTTC. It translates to CASSQELGGYEQYF.